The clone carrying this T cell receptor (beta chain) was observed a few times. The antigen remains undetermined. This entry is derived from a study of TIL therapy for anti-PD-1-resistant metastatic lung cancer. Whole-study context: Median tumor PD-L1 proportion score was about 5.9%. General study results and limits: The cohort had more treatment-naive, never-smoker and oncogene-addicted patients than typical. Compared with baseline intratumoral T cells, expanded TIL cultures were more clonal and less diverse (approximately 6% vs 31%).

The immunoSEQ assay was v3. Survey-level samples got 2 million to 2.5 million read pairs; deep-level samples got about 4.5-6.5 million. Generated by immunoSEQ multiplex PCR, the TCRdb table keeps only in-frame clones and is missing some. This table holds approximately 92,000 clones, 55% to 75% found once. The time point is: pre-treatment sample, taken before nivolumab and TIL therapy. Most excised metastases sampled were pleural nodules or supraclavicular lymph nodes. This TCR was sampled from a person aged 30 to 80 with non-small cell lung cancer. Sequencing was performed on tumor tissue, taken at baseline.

CDR3 nucleotides: TGTGCCAGCAGCTTAGGTCCGGGGGGCCGTAGTCAGCCCCAGCATTTT. This sequence encodes CASSLGPGGRSQPQHF. This chain joins TRBV11-3 and TRBJ1-5; the D gene is possibly TRBD1 (6 bases). Deletions cut 1 base from V and 6 bases from J, with 16 bases between. The CDR3 is made up of 16 amino acids. CDR1 and CDR2 from the germline V gene are SGHNT and YENEEA. Based on the CDR3 plus reference TRBV11-3 and TRBJ1-5, the full variable domain is EAGVVQSPRYKIIEKKQPVAFWCNPISGHNTLYWYLQNLGQGPELLIRYENEEAVDDSQLPKDRFSAERLKGVDSTLKIQPAELGDSAVYLCASSLGPGGRSQPQHFGDGTRLSIL.